The 12 T cell receptor beta chains in this list originate from one sample, sequenced in a study of blood T cell repertoires in COVID-19. Sequenced by immunoSEQ multiplex PCR; TCRdb stores in-frame clones only, minus some. The data contain about 60,000 clones, 70% to 85% of them singletons. Sequencing used peripheral blood. These receptors were obtained from a man aged 55-75 years with acute or convalescent COVID-19.

The chain carries TRBV3-1 (or the pseudogene TRBV3-2) and TRBJ1-2; D is uncertain. The germline CDR1 and CDR2 sequences are LGHDT and YNNKEL (reference sequence). The CDR3 length is 14 residues. V was shortened by 1 base and J by 7 bases, with 13 bases between the two germline ends. CDR3 coding DNA: TGTGCCAGCAGCCAAGTAACTGGCGGGCGTGGCTACACCTTC. Encoded protein: CASSQVTGGRGYTF.

The chain uses TRBV5-6 and TRBJ1-5; 7 bases line up with TRBD1. Germline V gene sequence: CDR1 SGHDT, CDR2 YYEEEE. The ends lost 4 bases at V and 2 bases at J; junction bases unmatched: 6. The CDR3 runs to 15 residues. CDR3 in amino acids: CASSRKTGGNQPQHF. DNA for the CDR3: TGTGCCAGCAGCCGCAAAACAGGGGGCAATCAGCCCCAGCATTTT.

This rearrangement joins TRBV7-9 to TRBJ1-2; no clear D gene. CDR1 SEHNR and CDR2 FQNEAQ come from the germline V gene (reference sequence). The CDR3 is 14 amino acids. Trimming removed 5 bases at V and 1 base at J, with 11 bases between. The CDR3 nucleotides read TGTGCCAGCAGCGCATCCGGGGTTAACTATGGCTACACCTTC. It encodes CASSASGVNYGYTF.

This clone was counted only a few times. The chain carries TRBV4-1 and TRBJ2-3; 12 bases fit TRBD2. This CDR3 region has 17 residues. The J segment lost 6 bases and the V segment lost 2 bases, leaving 9 bases of the junction unmatched. From germline, CDR1 is MGHRA and CDR2 YSYEKL. In nucleotides, the CDR3 is TGCGCCAGCAGCCAAACGACTAGCGGGGGAGCGGTGGATACGCAGTATTTT. It codes for CASSQTTSGGAVDTQYF.

The chain links TRBV6-6 to TRBJ1-1; no reliable D call. This CDR3 is 14 amino acids long. The V end was cut by 6 bases, the J end by 10 bases, with 21 bases between. Germline CDR1 is MNHNY and CDR2 is SVGAGI (reference sequence). Here the CDR3 DNA reads TGTGCCAGCAGCGACCGCCGTCGGGGTCCGGGAGCTTTCTTT. This gives the protein CASSDRRRGPGAFF.

The chain recombines TRBV19 with TRBJ1-2, with 7 bases matching TRBD1. CDR3 length: 14 amino acids. Trimming took 1 base from V and 12 from J; bases not matched to a gene: 11. Germline CDR1 LNHDA, CDR2 SQIVND (reference sequence). DNA of the CDR3: TGTGCCAGTAGTATAGGGAGGACAGGACAAAAGGACACCTTC. Encoded protein: CASSIGRTGQKDTF.

The chain combines TRBV6-5 with TRBJ1-1; 7 nucleotides line up with TRBD1. The CDR3 has 15 residues. CDR1 is MNHEY and CDR2 is SVGAGI in the germline V gene. V trimming: 0 bases; J trimming: 5 bases; junction bases outside the gene matches: 6. This CDR3 is CASSYSAGGVTEAFF. The CDR3 bases are TGTGCCAGCAGTTACTCGGCAGGGGGAGTAACTGAAGCTTTCTTT.

DNA of the CDR3: TGTGCCAGCTCACCAGAGATAGGGGAGCTGTTTTTT. It translates to CASSPEIGELFF. V gene TRBV18 combines with J gene TRBJ2-2; no definite D call. Germline V gene data show CDR1 as KGHSH and CDR2 as LQKENI. The CDR3 contains 12 residues. Trimming took 2 bases from V and 8 from J, leaving 6 bases between them.

J is TRBJ1-1 and V is TRBV3-1 (or the pseudogene TRBV3-2); D is uncertain. Germline V CDR1 and CDR2: LGHDT, YNNKEL (reference sequence). This CDR3 contains 13 residues. Trimming removed 1 base from V and 2 bases from J, with 5 bases in between. CDR3 in amino acids: CASSQGANTEAFF. DNA for the CDR3: TGTGCCAGCAGCCAAGGGGCAAACACTGAAGCTTTCTTT.

This chain links TRBV11-3 with TRBJ1-1; 8 nucleotides agree with TRBD1. The ends lost 6 bases at V and 2 bases at J; junction bases unmatched: 5. The germline V gene encodes CDR1 SGHNT and CDR2 YENEEA. This CDR3 has 14 amino acids. As DNA, the CDR3 is TGTGCCAGCAGTTCCGGACAGGGCAACACTGAAGCTTTCTTT. Encoded protein: CASSSGQGNTEAFF.

The chain has TRBV19 and TRBJ1-4; 7 nucleotides match TRBD1. Germline-derived CDR1 and CDR2 are LNHDA and SQIVND (reference sequence). Germline trimming cut 7 bases from V and 7 bases from J; bases unmatched to any gene: 9. The CDR3 is 14 amino acids. The DNA of the CDR3 is TGTGCCAGTACCCTGACAGGGAGGCTTGAAAAACTGTTTTTT. It codes for CASTLTGRLEKLFF.

The chain uses TRBV11-3 and TRBJ1-6; 11 nucleotides match TRBD1. V lost 5 bases and J lost 10; bases outside the gene matches: 7. CDR1 and CDR2 from the germline V gene are SGHNT and YENEEA. The CDR3 runs 15 residues. The DNA for the CDR3 is TGTGCCAGCAGCCCGGGGACAGGGGGTCGGTCACCCCTCCACTTT. The encoded protein is CASSPGTGGRSPLHF. Looking up the rest from reference TRBV11-3 and TRBJ1-6 gives the full variable domain: EAGVVQSPRYKIIEKKQPVAFWCNPISGHNTLYWYLQNLGQGPELLIRYENEEAVDDSQLPKDRFSAERLKGVDSTLKIQPAELGDSAVYLCASSPGTGGRSPLHFGNGTRLTVT.